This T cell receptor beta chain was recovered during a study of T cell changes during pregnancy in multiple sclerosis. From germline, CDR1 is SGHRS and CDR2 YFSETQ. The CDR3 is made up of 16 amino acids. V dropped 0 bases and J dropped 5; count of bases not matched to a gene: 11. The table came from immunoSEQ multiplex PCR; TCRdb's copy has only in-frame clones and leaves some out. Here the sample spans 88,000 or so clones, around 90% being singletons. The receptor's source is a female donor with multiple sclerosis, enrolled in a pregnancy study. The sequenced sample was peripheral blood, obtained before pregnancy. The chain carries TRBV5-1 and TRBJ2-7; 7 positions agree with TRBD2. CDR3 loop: CASSLETSVGWDEQYF. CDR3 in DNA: TGCGCCAGCAGCTTGGAAACTAGCGTCGGGTGGGACGAGCAGTACTTC. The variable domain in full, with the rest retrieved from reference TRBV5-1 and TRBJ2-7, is KAGVTQTPRYLIKTRGQQVTLSCSPISGHRSVSWYQQTPGQGLQFLFEYFSETQRNKGNFPGRFSGRQFSNSRSEMNVSTLELGDSALYLCASSLETSVGWDEQYFGPGTRLTVT.